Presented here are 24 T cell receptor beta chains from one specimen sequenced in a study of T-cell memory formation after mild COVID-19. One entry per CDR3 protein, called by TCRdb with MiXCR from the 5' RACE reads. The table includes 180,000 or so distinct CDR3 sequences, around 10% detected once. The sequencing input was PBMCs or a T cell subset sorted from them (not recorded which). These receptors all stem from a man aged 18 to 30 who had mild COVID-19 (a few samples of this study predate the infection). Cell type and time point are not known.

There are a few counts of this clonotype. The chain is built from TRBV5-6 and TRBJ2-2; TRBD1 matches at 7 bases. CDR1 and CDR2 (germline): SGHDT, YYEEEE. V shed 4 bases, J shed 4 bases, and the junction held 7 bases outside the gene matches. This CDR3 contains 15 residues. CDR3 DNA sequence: TGTGCCAGCAGCATGACGGGACAGATCACCGGGGAGCTGTTTTTT. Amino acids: CASSMTGQITGELFF.

DNA of the CDR3: TGCGCCAGCAGCTTAGGACGCGTCCCTTTCAATGAGCAGTTCTTC. Encoded protein: CASSLGRVPFNEQFF. The rearrangement uses TRBV5-1 and TRBJ2-1, with D uncertain. Deletions cut 2 bases from V and 6 bases from J, with 15 bases between. Germline CDR1 is SGHRS and CDR2 is YFSETQ. The CDR3 is made up of 15 amino acids.

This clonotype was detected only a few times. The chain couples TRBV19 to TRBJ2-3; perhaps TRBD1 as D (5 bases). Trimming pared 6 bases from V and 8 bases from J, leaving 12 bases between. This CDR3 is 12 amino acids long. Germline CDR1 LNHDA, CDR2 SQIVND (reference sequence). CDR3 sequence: CASRQGRATQYF. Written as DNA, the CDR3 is TGTGCCAGTAGGCAGGGTCGGGCTACGCAGTATTTT.

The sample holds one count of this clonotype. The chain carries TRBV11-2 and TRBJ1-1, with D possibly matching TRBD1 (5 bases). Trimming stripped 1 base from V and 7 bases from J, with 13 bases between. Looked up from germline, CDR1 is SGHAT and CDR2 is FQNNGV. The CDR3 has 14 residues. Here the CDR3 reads CASSLAEYGGEAFF. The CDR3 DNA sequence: TGTGCCAGCAGCTTAGCGGAGTATGGGGGTGAAGCTTTCTTT.

For the CDR3, the DNA is TGTGCCAGCAGTTCCTACCGCGAGGGGTTCACTGAAGCTTTCTTT. It encodes CASSSYREGFTEAFF. This sequence joins TRBV6-6 and TRBJ1-1, with D tentatively TRBD1 (5 bases). Between the trimmed V and J ends, which lost 4 bases and 4 bases, there was a span of 16 bases. CDR3 length: 15 residues. CDR1 is MNHNY, CDR2 SVGAGI, per germline (reference sequence).

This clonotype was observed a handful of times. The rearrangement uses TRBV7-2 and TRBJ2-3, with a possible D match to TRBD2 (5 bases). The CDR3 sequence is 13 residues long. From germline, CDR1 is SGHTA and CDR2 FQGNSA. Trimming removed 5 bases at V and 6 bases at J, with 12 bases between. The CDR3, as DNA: TGTGCCAGCAGCCCGTCGAGGGCCGATACGCAGTATTTT. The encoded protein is CASSPSRADTQYF.

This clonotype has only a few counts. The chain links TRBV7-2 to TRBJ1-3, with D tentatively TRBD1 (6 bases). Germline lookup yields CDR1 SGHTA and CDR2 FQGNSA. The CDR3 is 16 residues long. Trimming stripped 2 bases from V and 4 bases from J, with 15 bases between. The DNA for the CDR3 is TGTGCCAGCAGCTTATGGGGGGGCGCTTCGGGAAACACCATATATTTT. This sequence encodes CASSLWGGASGNTIYF.

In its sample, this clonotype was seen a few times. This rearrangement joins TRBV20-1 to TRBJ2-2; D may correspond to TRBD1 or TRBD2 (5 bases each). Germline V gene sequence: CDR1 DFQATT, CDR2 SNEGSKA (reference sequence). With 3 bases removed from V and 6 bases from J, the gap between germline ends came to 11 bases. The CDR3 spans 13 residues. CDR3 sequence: CSARGDGAGELFF. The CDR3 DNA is TGCAGTGCTAGGGGGGACGGCGCCGGGGAGCTGTTTTTT.

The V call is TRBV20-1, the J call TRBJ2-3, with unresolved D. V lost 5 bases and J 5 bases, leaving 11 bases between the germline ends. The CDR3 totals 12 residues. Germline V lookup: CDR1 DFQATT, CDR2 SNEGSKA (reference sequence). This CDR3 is CSAPPLGDTQYF. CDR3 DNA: TGCAGTGCTCCCCCTCTGGGAGATACGCAGTATTTT.

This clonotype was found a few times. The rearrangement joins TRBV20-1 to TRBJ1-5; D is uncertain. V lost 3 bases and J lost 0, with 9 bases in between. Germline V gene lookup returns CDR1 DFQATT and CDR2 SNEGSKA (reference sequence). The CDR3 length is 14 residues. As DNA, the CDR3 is TGCAGTGCTAGTGCGCTCAATAGCAATCAGCCCCAGCATTTT. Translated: CSASALNSNQPQHF.

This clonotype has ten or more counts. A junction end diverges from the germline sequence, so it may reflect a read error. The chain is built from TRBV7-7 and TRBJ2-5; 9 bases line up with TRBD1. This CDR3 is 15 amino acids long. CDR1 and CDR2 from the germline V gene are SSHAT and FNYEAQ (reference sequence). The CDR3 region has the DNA TGTGCTAGCAGCTCGGGACAGGGAGGCCAAGAGACCCAGTACTTC. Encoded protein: CASSSGQGGQETQYF.

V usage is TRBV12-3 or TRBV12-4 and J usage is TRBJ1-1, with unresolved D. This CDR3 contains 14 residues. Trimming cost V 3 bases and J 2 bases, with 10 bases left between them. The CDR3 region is CASSLTAVNTEAFF. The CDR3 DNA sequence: TGTGCCAGCAGTTTGACGGCAGTCAACACTGAAGCTTTCTTT.

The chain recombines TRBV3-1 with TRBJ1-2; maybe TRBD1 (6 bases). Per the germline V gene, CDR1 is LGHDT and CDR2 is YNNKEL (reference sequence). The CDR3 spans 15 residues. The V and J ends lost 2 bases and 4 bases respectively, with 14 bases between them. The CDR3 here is CASSQYKGGTYGYTF. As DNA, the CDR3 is TGTGCCAGCAGCCAATACAAGGGGGGGACCTATGGCTACACCTTC.

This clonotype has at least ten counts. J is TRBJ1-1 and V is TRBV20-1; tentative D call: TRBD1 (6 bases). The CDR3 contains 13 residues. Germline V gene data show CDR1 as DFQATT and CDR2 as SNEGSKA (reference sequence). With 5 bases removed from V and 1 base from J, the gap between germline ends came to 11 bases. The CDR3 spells CSALRTENTEAFF. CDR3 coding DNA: TGCAGTGCTCTACGGACAGAGAACACTGAAGCTTTCTTT.

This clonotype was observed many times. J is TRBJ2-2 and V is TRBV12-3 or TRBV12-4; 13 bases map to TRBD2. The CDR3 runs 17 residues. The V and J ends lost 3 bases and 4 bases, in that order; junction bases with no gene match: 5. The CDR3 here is CASSLTSGGPGTGELFF. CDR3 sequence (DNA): TGTGCCAGCAGTTTGACTAGCGGGGGGCCGGGCACCGGGGAGCTGTTTTTT.

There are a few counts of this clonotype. The CDR3 DNA follows: TGTGCCAGCTCCCAACAGGAAGTTGTCTATGGCTACACCTTC. It is translated as CASSQQEVVYGYTF. The rearrangement joins TRBV12-3 or TRBV12-4 to TRBJ1-2; possible D gene TRBD1, 5 bases. Trimming took off 8 bases at V and 4 bases at J, with 17 bases between the two ends. The CDR3 spans 14 residues.

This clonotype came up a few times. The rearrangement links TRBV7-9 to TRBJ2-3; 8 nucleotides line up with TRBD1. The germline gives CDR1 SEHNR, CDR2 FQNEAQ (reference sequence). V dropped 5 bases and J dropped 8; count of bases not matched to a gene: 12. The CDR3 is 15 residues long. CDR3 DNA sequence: TGTGCCAGCAGCCACGGACAGGGCCCTTCGGCTACGCAGTATTTT. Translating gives CASSHGQGPSATQYF.

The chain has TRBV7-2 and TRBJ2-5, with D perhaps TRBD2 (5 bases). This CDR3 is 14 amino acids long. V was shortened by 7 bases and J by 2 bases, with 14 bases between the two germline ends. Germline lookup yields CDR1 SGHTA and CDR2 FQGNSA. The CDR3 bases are TGTGCCAGCACCGAGGGAAGGGCGCAAGAGACCCAGTACTTC. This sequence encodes CASTEGRAQETQYF.

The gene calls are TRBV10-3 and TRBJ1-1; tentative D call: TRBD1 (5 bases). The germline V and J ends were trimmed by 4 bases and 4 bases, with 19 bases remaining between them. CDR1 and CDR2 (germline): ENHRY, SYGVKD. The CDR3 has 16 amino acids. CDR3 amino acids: CAISGKRGPGGTEAFF. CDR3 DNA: TGTGCCATCAGTGGGAAGCGTGGTCCCGGGGGCACTGAAGCTTTCTTT.

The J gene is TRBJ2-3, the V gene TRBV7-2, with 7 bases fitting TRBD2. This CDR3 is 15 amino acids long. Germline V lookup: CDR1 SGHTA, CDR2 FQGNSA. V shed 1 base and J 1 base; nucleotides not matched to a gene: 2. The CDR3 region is CASSLVRGGTDTQYF. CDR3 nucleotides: TGTGCCAGCAGCTTAGTACGGGGGGGCACAGATACGCAGTATTTT.

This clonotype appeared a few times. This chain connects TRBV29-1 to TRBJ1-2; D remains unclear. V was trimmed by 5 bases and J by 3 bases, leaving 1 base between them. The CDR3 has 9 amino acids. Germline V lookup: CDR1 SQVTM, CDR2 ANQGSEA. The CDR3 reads CSVYYGYTF. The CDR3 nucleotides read TGCAGCGTTTACTATGGCTACACCTTC.

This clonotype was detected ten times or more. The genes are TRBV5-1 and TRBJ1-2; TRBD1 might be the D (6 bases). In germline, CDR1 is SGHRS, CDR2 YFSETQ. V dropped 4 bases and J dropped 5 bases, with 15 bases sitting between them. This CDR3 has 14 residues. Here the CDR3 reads CASSALDSSYGYTF. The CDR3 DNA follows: TGCGCCAGCAGCGCCTTGGACAGCTCATATGGCTACACCTTC.

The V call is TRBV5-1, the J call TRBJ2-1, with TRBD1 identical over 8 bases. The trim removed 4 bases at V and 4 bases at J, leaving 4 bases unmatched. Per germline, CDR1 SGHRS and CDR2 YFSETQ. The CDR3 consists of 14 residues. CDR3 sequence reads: CASSPDREYNEQFF. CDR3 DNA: TGCGCCAGCAGCCCGGACAGGGAATACAATGAGCAGTTCTTC.

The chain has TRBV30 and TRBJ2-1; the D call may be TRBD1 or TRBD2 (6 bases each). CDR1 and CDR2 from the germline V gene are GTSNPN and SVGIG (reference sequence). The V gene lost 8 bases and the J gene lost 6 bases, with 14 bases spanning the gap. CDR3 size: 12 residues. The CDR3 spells CAVGPGANEQFF. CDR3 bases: TGTGCCGTAGGTCCGGGGGCCAATGAGCAGTTCTTC.